This T cell receptor (beta chain) is drawn from a study of vaccination effects on CD4 cells after COVID-19 (dated by TCRdb to 2021 to 2024). A note on the overall study: In the ViraFEST assay, PBMC were stimulated with viral peptide pools, and TCR sequencing was then used to find antigen-specific CD4+ T cell clonotypes based on their expansion. Cultures from other donors in the study were sequenced with the Oncomine TCR Beta short-read assay on an Illumina iSeq 100. The study compared SARS-CoV-2 spike-specific CD4+ TCR repertoires before and after mRNA vaccination in COVID-19 convalescent patients and infection-naive vaccine recipients. Altogether, roughly 10 COVID-19 convalescent patients and a few SARS-CoV-2-naive healthy vaccine recipients made up the full study. Post-vaccine samples across the study were collected a median of 72 days after the second dose, with a range of 14 to 241. Two million PBMC per well were cultured in IMDM with about 4.6% human AB serum, 9 to 10 IU/ml IL-2 and gentamicin, plus 10 ug/ml peptides. Study-wide conclusions, independent of this receptor: Among healthy vaccine recipients, nearly all vaccine-induced clones were SARS-CoV-2 mono-reactive, and only 1 of 255 was cross-reactive with common cold coronaviruses. Only a small number of convalescent patients were included, and no early post-infection timepoints were available, which limited the study. Both infection-induced and vaccine-induced clones contracted markedly at late post-vaccination timepoints, which is consistent with waning T cell responses.

V is cut by 0 bases and J by 7 bases, and the space between the germline ends is 11 bases. Per the germline V gene, SGHDT is the CDR1 and YYEEEE is the CDR2. The CDR3 spans 15 residues, from the cysteine through the phenylalanine. Just CDR3 DNA is preserved here, 45 bases in frame from base 1. Library preparation employed the immunoSEQ multiplex PCR assay. TCR beta CDR3 sequencing was performed on DNA from the cultured, isolated CD4+ T cells. Per the original workflow: Non-productive TCR sequences were discarded, and reads were trimmed to the CDR3 region, with only CDR3s of 7 or more amino acids retained. The MANAFEST web app was used to pick out antigen-specific clonotypes by comparing their expansion in peptide wells with that in reference cultures. For clones to be considered positive, expansion at FDR<0.05 versus reference and all other wells, an odds ratio above 5, and a frequency above 0.1% in two replicate wells were required. A clonotype was defined as cross-reactive if the clonotype was significantly expanded both in SARS-CoV-2 spike wells and in at least one common cold coronavirus spike condition. CDR3 similarity was assessed by Levenshtein distance using the stringdist R package, and unrooted trees were constructed with ape in R 3.6.1. TCRdb obtained this table from immuneACCESS and retained in-frame rearrangements with V and J assigned. These tables miss some clones; where compared with another copy, unresolved V genes account for less than half of the shortfall, and the remainder is unexplained. V, J and clone size were drawn from that table, and D and trimming were deduced from the DNA. The sample records 65,000 to 90,000 clones, roughly 73% of which are singletons. The top ten clones comprise roughly 2.3% of the sample.

After around ten days of culture, CD4+ T cells were isolated with the EasySep CD4+ T cell isolation kit. Participants received two doses of either the BNT162b2 or the mRNA-1273 mRNA SARS-CoV-2 vaccine. Healthy vaccine recipients had no prior SARS-CoV-2 infection, confirmed by negative nucleocapsid antibodies before and after vaccination. On days 3 and 7, half of the culture medium was replaced with fresh IL-2-containing medium. Unless otherwise noted, each peptide stimulation condition was cultured in triplicate wells. Using Ficoll-Paque Plus gradient centrifugation, PBMC were separated from whole blood and then either used fresh or cryopreserved at -140C. Genomic DNA was extracted from cultured CD4+ T cells with the QIAamp micro DNA kit. Comments on this clone: The specificity of this receptor is unknown. Per-base quality was not reported, and no clone a single base away is much larger than it.

The sequence joins TRBV5-6 to TRBJ1-6; the best D guess is TRBD1, with 5 bases matching. The source material was CD4+ T cells from PBMCs cultured without peptide, sampled after COVID-19 vaccination. This clonotype was obtained from a human donor who received a COVID-19 vaccine. The nucleotides read TGTGCCAGCAGCTTGGGACAGAAAGTGAATTCACCCCTCCACTTT. Protein translation: CASSLGQKVNSPLHF.